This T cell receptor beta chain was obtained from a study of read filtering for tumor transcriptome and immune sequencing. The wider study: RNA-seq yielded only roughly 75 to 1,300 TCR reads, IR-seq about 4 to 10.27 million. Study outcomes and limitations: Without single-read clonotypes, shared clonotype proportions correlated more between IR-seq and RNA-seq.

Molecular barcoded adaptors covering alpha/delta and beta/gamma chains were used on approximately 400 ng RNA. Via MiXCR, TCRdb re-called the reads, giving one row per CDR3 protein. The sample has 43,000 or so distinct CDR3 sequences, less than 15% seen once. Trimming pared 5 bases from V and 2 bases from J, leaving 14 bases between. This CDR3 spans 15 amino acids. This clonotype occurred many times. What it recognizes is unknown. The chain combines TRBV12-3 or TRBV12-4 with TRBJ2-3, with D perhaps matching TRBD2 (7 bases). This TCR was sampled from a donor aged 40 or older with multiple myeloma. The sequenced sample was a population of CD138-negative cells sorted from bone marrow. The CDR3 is CASSLGRGPTDTQYF. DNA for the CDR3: TGTGCCAGCAGTCTAGGGCGGGGGCCCACAGATACGCAGTATTTT.